This TCR beta chain emerged from a study of cytomegalovirus exposure and HLA in healthy donors (dated 2017 in TCRdb). General notes on the study: An earlier analysis of 587 of the donors reported approximately 280 Gb of sequence data and 117 million unique TCR beta sequences obtained from 180 million or so T cells. Approximately 310 gigabases of sequencing data and approximately 84 million unique TCR sequences were included in an early release covering several hundred HLA-typed donors. Of the roughly 430 genotyped donors, about 80% fell in the genetic ancestry cluster associated with self-reported Caucasian donors. The aim of the study was to test whether cataloging public T cell receptors could identify signatures of past pathogen exposure. Using immunosequencing, the study profiled T cell repertoires from about 650 subjects and related those repertoires to cytomegalovirus serostatus. In addition to the first cohort of 650 to 750 subjects, a separate validation cohort of approximately 120 different subjects was used. The study combined high-throughput TCR immunosequencing, statistical association of individual TCRs with disease status, and machine learning to predict cytomegalovirus infection status. In a later analysis, previously published TCR beta repertoires from 666 donors were re-analyzed and high-resolution HLA genotyping was added so that TCR occurrence patterns could be studied. Rather than drawing on any new phenotypic data, the later analysis identified candidate immune exposures from TCR beta sequences and the way those sequences occurred across donors. An earlier analysis of some 600 of the donors applied high-throughput TCR beta sequencing to assess whether each TCR beta V gene segment acted as functional or pseudogenic. Donor age, sex, ethnicity and CMV serostatus were compiled together with the repertoire data. Genome-wide SNP genotypes for about 60% of the roughly 700 donors were used in a later genetic analysis, which treated that subset as a discovery cohort. Every repertoire in the discovery cohort had been generated on one and the same sequencing platform. HLA typing included class I and class II loci at four-digit resolution. The number of donors typed differed by locus, with about 629-630 for A, B, C, DRB1 and DQB1, roughly 520 for DQA1, 600 to 610 for DPA1, and roughly 450 for DPB1. Several DR-DQ haplotypes were handled as single units for association and clustering because linkage in the cohort was strong. On average, around 240,000 unique TCR beta nucleotide sequences were sequenced per donor among several hundred genotyped donors of the cohort, with roughly a sixth of those sequences being non-productive. Overall study outcomes, separate from this receptor: The earlier analysis of almost 600 of the donors excluded fewer than 20 rarely observed V segments, including chromosome 9 orphons, because counts were too low. Three of the identified cytomegalovirus-associated TCR beta chains were confirmed in vitro to be specific for cytomegalovirus antigens. Because the 87-base-pair reads could not distinguish some IMGT-functional V segments, including TRBV6-2 and TRBV6-3, those segments were excluded. A further reported finding was that TCR beta sequences accurately predicted the HLA-A and HLA-B alleles for most subjects in the first cohort. When HLA alleles, especially DR and DQ, strongly co-occurred, attributing TCR associations to individual alleles was difficult. In a later genetic analysis, a missense DCLRE1C variant was associated with V-gene and J-gene trimming of TCR beta chains, and the association was replicated in an independent cohort. Immune exposure information for the cohort was limited to CMV serostatus. Specific HLA alleles were associated with some 15,000 TCR beta sequences at a false discovery rate of 0.05 in a later analysis. Linkage disequilibrium might explain the correlated functional status among segregating V segments, but an unknown experimental factor could not be excluded. In a later analysis, the rate of TCR association differed among HLA loci, with DRB1 alleles having the most associated TCRs and HLA-C alleles having the fewest. Roughly uniform sequencing depth across donors was assumed in presence/absence analyses, although this assumption may not hold. The classifier was reported to diagnose cytomegalovirus status with high specificity and sensitivity in both the original cohort and the validation cohort. In an earlier analysis of around 600 of the donors, most TCR beta V segments were observed in productive rearrangements about 90% or about 30% of the time, broadly matching IMGT annotations. In the study, 164 TCR beta chains were listed as associated with cytomegalovirus. The cohort was sequenced for TCR beta chains only, and without alpha or paired-chain data the features that could be detected were limited. A later analysis found that HLA-associated TCR beta chains were more clonally expanded and had lower generation probabilities than equally common non-associated chains. The sequencing pipeline was judged likely to have produced a cluster of highly shared sequence variants as a technical artifact. While some public TCRs were present in many individuals, most TCR sequences turned up only very rarely across donors. The authors suggested that the approach could potentially be generalized to other disease states and immunological phenotypes. According to a later analysis, parvovirus B19, influenza, CMV and Epstein-Barr virus appeared linked to several top co-occurrence clusters. A later analysis found that most CMV-associated TCR beta chains appeared HLA-restricted, with HLA associations seemingly driven largely by CMV exposure. In a later genetic analysis, fewer N-insertions in productive TCRs were reported among donors in an Asian-associated ancestry cluster than the 666-donor mean. Because HLA typing was missing for some donors at each locus, association tests included only the typed subset.

Libraries were built with the immunoSEQ multiplex PCR assay. For the multiplex PCR, a mixture combining 60 forward primers for TCR Vbeta segments and 13 reverse primers for TCR Jbeta segments was used. The CDR3 region of rearranged TCR beta genes was amplified from genomic DNA with a multiplex PCR assay. The Illumina HiSeq System was used to sequence the amplified TCR beta libraries as 87-base-pair reads. Per the source publication's procedure: Across the 500 to 700 repertoires, a later analysis counted some 80 million unique TCR beta chains, roughly 11 million of which were shared by at least two donors. Raw reads were error-corrected and collapsed into unique sequences with a nearest-neighbor algorithm that merged closely related sequences to remove PCR and sequencing errors. Alignment of CDR3 sequences to IMGT reference sequences was used to assign V, D and J gene segments. For a sequence to be retained, a match of at least six nucleotides was required to both a V gene segment and a J gene segment. Rearrangements were called productive when the CDR3 lacked stop codons and stayed in frame with V and J; all others were non-productive. Following IMGT convention, CDR3 was defined as the stretch from the second conserved V-encoded cysteine to the conserved J-encoded phenylalanine. The earlier analysis of 587 of the donors excluded sequences that lacked an unambiguous match to a single V gene segment. An earlier analysis of fewer than 650 of the donors classified V segments as functional when productive rearrangements were above 56.7% and as segregating when the standard deviation between donors was above 5%. A statistical classification framework was built to diagnose cytomegalovirus status from the catalog of TCR beta chain sequences. In a later analysis, V and J genes were assigned by comparing TCR nucleotide sequences against IMGT/GENE-DB human TR gene sequences. Using the TCRdist pipeline, a later analysis assigned CDR3 sequences along with most-parsimonious VDJ recombination scenarios. In a later analysis, each TCR beta chain was defined by its CDR3 amino acid sequence together with its V-gene family, and reads without a unique V-gene family were excluded. In a later analysis, 500 to 650 highly shared, low-generation-probability nucleotide sequences were removed to address suspected cross-contamination and a sequencing artifact. For each public chain, a later analysis derived a clonal expansion index from normalized ranks of inferred template counts within each repertoire. A later analysis computed generation probabilities with a VDJ recombination model fitted to out-of-frame rearrangements, and checked the results against IGoR. A later analysis scored TCR-TCR, TCR-HLA and TCR-CMV co-occurrence with hypergeometric tests, applying a repertoire-size bias correction to TCR pairs. A later analysis estimated false discovery rates by permuting HLA or CMV assignments 20 times. In a later analysis, co-occurring TCRs were grouped using DBSCAN, and TCRdist sequence similarity was added for clustering within HLA-allele-positive subsets. Repertoires with fewer than 30,000 or more than 120,000 public chains were left out of co-occurrence clustering, as were a few repertoires with anomalous nucleotide sharing. Drawn from immuneACCESS, this table holds only the in-frame rearrangements with V and J called that TCRdb kept. Clones are partly lost; checked studies trace under half to an unresolved V gene and leave the rest unexplained. The V and J calls and clone size are taken from that table; D and trimming were inferred from the DNA. The sample table lists about 140,000 clones, roughly 80% of them with a count of one. More than 1.5% of the sample belongs to the ten largest clones.

The germline V end is reduced by 6 bases and the J end by 1 base; junction bases left unmatched: 9. Inclusive of the bounding cysteine and phenylalanine, the CDR3 is 15 residues long. Only CDR3 DNA remains: 45 bases, in frame from the first base. Sequences SQVTM (CDR1) and ANQGSEA (CDR2) are obtained from the germline V gene. In total, roughly 710 healthy bone marrow donors made up the cohort. At the time of sampling, every cohort member was nominally healthy, though immune exposures that went unrecorded were likely present. The donor was CMV seronegative and was included in the group of about 400 seronegative cohort members. Every donor gave a peripheral blood sample, and the peripheral blood mononuclear cells from that sample were used for TCR beta sequencing. The Qiagen DNeasy Blood Extraction Kit was used to extract genomic DNA from the blood cell samples. This clone was recorded a few times. The antigen it recognizes is unknown. No base qualities exist here, and no much larger clone lies one base off it.

The sequence was obtained from a man aged 40-50 years in good health and CMV-seronegative. The sequencing input was PBMCs. Recombination joined TRBV29-1 with TRBJ2-3; 8 central nucleotides agree with TRBD1. The nucleotides are TGCAGCGTCACAAAGACAGGGGCCCGCACAGATACGCAGTATTTT. Translated, it reads CSVTKTGARTDTQYF.